This TCR beta chain stems from a study of CD8+CD57+ T cells in acquired aplastic anemia. About the research overall: Sorted CD4+ and CD8+ cell DNA averaged around 3 ug. Study conclusions and caveats: Patients and controls had CD8+ Simpson's diversity values that were not significantly distinct. Overlap between patients and controls comprised 25 to 35 CD8+ CDR3 sequences.

In regard to this clonotype: As yet, its antigen is unknown.

Germline-derived CDR1 and CDR2 are LNHNV and YYDKDF (reference sequence). The V gene end was trimmed by 3 bases and the J gene end by 0 bases; junction bases not matched to a gene: 5. The CDR3 extends over 15 amino acids. CDR3 and TCR beta VDJ profiling relied on genomic DNA as the template. TCRdb re-derived calls from the reads in MiXCR, one entry per CDR3 protein. The sample includes 200,000 or so distinct CDR3 sequences, about 64% seen only once; the top ten take roughly 46%. The chain joins TRBV15 to TRBJ2-7, with 7 bases matching TRBD1. The sequenced sample consisted of sorted CD4+, CD8+, or CD8+CD57+ T cells (not recorded which) from PBMCs. The receptor was derived from a human donor with severe aplastic anemia or a healthy control (not recorded which). The CDR3 nucleotides read TGTGCCACCAGCAGGGGACAGCTAAGCTCCTACGAGCAGTACTTC. Residues: CATSRGQLSSYEQYF.